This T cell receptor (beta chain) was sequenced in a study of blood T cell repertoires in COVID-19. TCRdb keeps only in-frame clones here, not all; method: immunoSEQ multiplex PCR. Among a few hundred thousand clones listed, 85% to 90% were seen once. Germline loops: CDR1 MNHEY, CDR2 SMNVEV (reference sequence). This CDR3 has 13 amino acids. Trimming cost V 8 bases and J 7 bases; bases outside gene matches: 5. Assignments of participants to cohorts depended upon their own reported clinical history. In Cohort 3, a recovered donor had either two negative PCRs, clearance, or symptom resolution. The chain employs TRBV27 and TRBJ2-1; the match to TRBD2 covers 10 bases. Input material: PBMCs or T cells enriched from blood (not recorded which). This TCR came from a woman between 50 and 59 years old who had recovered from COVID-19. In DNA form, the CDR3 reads TGTGCCAGCCGGGCTAGCGGGGGAAATGAGCAGTTCTTC. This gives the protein CASRASGGNEQFF.